The 24 T cell receptor beta chains below come from one sample, sequenced in a study of T cell responses to AZD1222 COVID-19 vaccine. Some clones are missing from TCRdb's copy, which holds only in-frame ones; the method was immunoSEQ multiplex PCR. Of 150,000 to 200,000 clones listed, around 94% are singletons. The material sequenced was peripheral blood, taken on day 0 of AZD1222 vaccination. The origin of the receptors is an adult in good health.

This clone came up once. J is TRBJ1-2 and V is TRBV2; D unclear. Trimming cost V 4 bases and J 2 bases, with 2 bases left between them. From germline, CDR1 is SNHLY and CDR2 FYNNEI. The CDR3 spans 11 residues. CDR3 in DNA: TGTGCCAGCAGTGGGAACTATGGCTACACCTTC. It is translated as CASSGNYGYTF. The full variable domain, completed using reference TRBV2 and TRBJ1-2, is EPEVTQTPSHQVTQMGQEVILRCVPISNHLYFYWYRQILGQKVEFLVSFYNNEISEKSEIFDDQFSVERPDGSNFTLKIRSTKLEDSAMYFCASSGNYGYTFGSGTRLTVV.

This clone came up once. V and J are TRBV3-1 (or the pseudogene TRBV3-2) and TRBJ1-1; D might be TRBD1 (6 bases). The CDR3 runs 14 residues. The germline V gene encodes CDR1 LGHDT and CDR2 YNNKEL (reference sequence). V was shortened by 5 bases and J by 1 base, with 11 bases between the two germline ends. The CDR3 nucleotides read TGTGCCAGCAGCGACGGGACAACGAACACTGAAGCTTTCTTT. It specifies CASSDGTTNTEAFF.

The chain joins TRBV18 to TRBJ2-5, with D possibly matching TRBD2 (6 bases). V shed 0 bases and J shed 2 bases, with 13 bases lying between them. The CDR3 length is 16 residues. CDR1 KGHSH and CDR2 LQKENI come from the germline V gene. The CDR3 is CASSPPNGRRQETQYF. In DNA, the CDR3 is TGTGCCAGCTCACCACCCAACGGGAGAAGGCAAGAGACCCAGTACTTC.

This chain connects TRBV29-1 to TRBJ2-7, with 10 positions matching TRBD1. This CDR3 is built from 16 residues. Germline assignment: CDR1 SQVTM and CDR2 ANQGSEA. J lost 3 bases, V lost 1 base, and 9 bases had no gene match. The CDR3 region is CSVEGGTGAKYYEQYF. Here the CDR3 DNA reads TGCAGCGTTGAAGGAGGGACAGGGGCTAAGTACTACGAGCAGTACTTC.

The gene calls are TRBV6-5 and TRBJ1-1, with unresolved D. The CDR3 covers 14 residues. The germline V gene has CDR1 MNHEY and CDR2 SVGAGI. Trimming took 6 bases from V and 1 from J, leaving 12 bases between them. As DNA, the CDR3 is TGTGCCAGCAGCAACGCGCGGGCGAACACTGAAGCTTTCTTT. It codes for CASSNARANTEAFF.

The CDR3 region has the DNA TGTGCCAGCAGTCCATTTCTGGGAGGAAGCTATGGCTACACCTTC. This sequence encodes CASSPFLGGSYGYTF. The V gene is TRBV6-5, the J gene TRBJ1-2; D is uncertain. The CDR3 consists of 15 residues. Per germline, CDR1 MNHEY and CDR2 SVGAGI. Trimming took off 5 bases at V and 4 bases at J, with 17 bases between the two ends.

V gene TRBV19 combines with J gene TRBJ2-1; 7 bases line up with TRBD2. Germline assignment: CDR1 LNHDA and CDR2 SQIVND (reference sequence). J gave up 7 bases and V 2 bases, and 8 bases lay outside the gene matches. There are 15 residues in the CDR3. The CDR3 DNA is TGTGCCAGTAGTATACCGGGGACTACGGGGAATGAGCAGTTCTTC. Protein product: CASSIPGTTGNEQFF.

This clone was detected a few times. The J gene is TRBJ2-7, the V gene TRBV6-4; the match to TRBD2 covers 9 bases. This CDR3 is built from 16 residues. J lost 2 bases, V lost 7 bases, and 12 bases had no gene match. CDR1 is MRHNA, CDR2 SNTAGT, per germline. CDR3 bases: TGTGCCAGCACCCCCGCGGGGCGGGAGGGGACCTACGAGCAGTACTTC. It translates to CASTPAGREGTYEQYF.

The V gene is TRBV7-2, the J gene TRBJ2-2, with D tentatively TRBD2 (6 bases). The CDR3 contains 18 residues. The germline V gene encodes CDR1 SGHTA and CDR2 FQGNSA. The ends were cut back, 4 bases at V and 4 bases at J, with 22 bases in the middle. CDR3 residues: CASSSPFSWGDGTGELFF. The DNA of the CDR3 is TGTGCCAGCAGCTCCCCTTTTAGTTGGGGGGACGGCACCGGGGAGCTGTTTTTT.

The count of this clone is one. V usage is TRBV4-1 and J usage is TRBJ2-2; unclear D gene. CDR1 is MGHRA, CDR2 YSYEKL, per germline. The V and J ends lost 1 base and 0 bases respectively, with 12 bases between them. The CDR3 covers 17 residues. CDR3 nucleotides: TGCGCCAGCAGCCAAGTGATCCAGCTCGCGAACACCGGGGAGCTGTTTTTT. Residues: CASSQVIQLANTGELFF.

The chain couples TRBV4-1 to TRBJ2-1; tentatively, D is TRBD2 (6 bases). Germline V gives CDR1 MGHRA, CDR2 YSYEKL. V was shortened by 8 bases and J by 4 bases, with 9 bases between the two germline ends. The length of the CDR3 is 12 residues. The CDR3 loop is CASGTRYNEQFF. The CDR3, as DNA: TGCGCCAGCGGGACTCGATACAATGAGCAGTTCTTC.

V is TRBV19 and J is TRBJ1-4, with D tentatively TRBD1 (6 bases). V was cut by 7 bases and J by 8 bases, with 20 bases left in between. This CDR3 region has 15 residues. Germline V gene data show CDR1 as LNHDA and CDR2 as SQIVND (reference sequence). The CDR3 DNA is TGTGCCAGTACCTCGAGAGGGGGGGTCGCGGAAAAACTGTTTTTT. This translates into CASTSRGGVAEKLFF.

The CDR3 DNA sequence: TGTGCCACCAGGGGGGGGAATGAGCAGTTCTTC. It yields the protein CATRGGNEQFF. The chain carries TRBV10-3 and TRBJ2-1; D assignment may be TRBD1 or TRBD2 (7 bases each). V was cut by 10 bases and J by 7 bases, with 11 bases left in between. This CDR3 spans 11 amino acids. Germline V gene lookup returns CDR1 ENHRY and CDR2 SYGVKD.

The chain links TRBV7-2 to TRBJ1-2; D is perhaps TRBD1 (5 bases). V dropped 3 bases and J dropped 9 bases, with 17 bases sitting between them. The CDR3 spans 14 residues. The germline gives CDR1 SGHTA, CDR2 FQGNSA. CDR3 nucleotide sequence: TGTGCCAGCAGCTTTGGGGGGTTAGCACCTAGCTACACCTTC. Translated: CASSFGGLAPSYTF.

The gene calls are TRBV10-3 and TRBJ1-1; 11 bases fit TRBD1. The CDR3 loop spans 14 amino acids. Germline CDR1 ENHRY, CDR2 SYGVKD. Trimming at V came to 4 bases and at J to 5 bases, leaving 3 bases not matched to a gene. CDR3 DNA: TGTGCCATCAGTGGGACAGGGGGCTGGACTGAAGCTTTCTTT. Amino acids: CAISGTGGWTEAFF.

The V gene is TRBV7-2, the J gene TRBJ2-5; 9 nucleotides match TRBD2. Trimming at V came to 1 base and at J to 1 base, leaving 7 bases not matched to a gene. Germline CDR1 reads SGHTA; CDR2 reads FQGNSA. This CDR3 contains 17 residues. CDR3 nucleotides: TGTGCCAGCAGCTTAGGAAATAGCGGGAGCGGCCAAGAGACCCAGTACTTC. This encodes CASSLGNSGSGQETQYF.

The chain links TRBV27 to TRBJ2-2; TRBD2 might be the D (6 bases). This CDR3 contains 17 residues. Germline loops: CDR1 MNHEY, CDR2 SMNVEV (reference sequence). The ends were cut back, 4 bases at V and 3 bases at J, with 18 bases in the middle. The chain's CDR3 is CASSYGDWRDYTGELFF. For the CDR3, the DNA is TGTGCCAGCAGTTATGGGGACTGGCGGGATTACACCGGGGAGCTGTTTTTT.

V is TRBV5-8 and J is TRBJ2-3; D may be TRBD1 or TRBD2 (6 bases each). CDR1 SGHTS and CDR2 YDEGEE come from the germline V gene. V was trimmed by 0 bases and J by 5 bases, leaving 16 bases between them. There are 16 residues in the CDR3. This chain's CDR3 is CASSLAPGAVGDTQYF. The CDR3 DNA is TGTGCCAGCAGCTTGGCTCCGGGGGCGGTTGGAGATACGCAGTATTTT.

The chain has TRBV7-2 and TRBJ1-5, with D possibly being TRBD1 (6 bases). The CDR3 is made up of 16 amino acids. Trimming took off 1 base at V and 3 bases at J, with 13 bases between the two ends. Germline V gene data show CDR1 as SGHTA and CDR2 as FQGNSA. The CDR3 protein is CASSLGGGGANQPQHF. DNA of the CDR3: TGTGCCAGCAGCTTAGGAGGGGGTGGGGCCAATCAGCCCCAGCATTTT.

The rearrangement links TRBV6-2 or TRBV6-3 to TRBJ2-2, with D unresolved. The CDR3 has 14 amino acids. Trimming pared 5 bases from V and 6 bases from J, leaving 13 bases between. CDR1 is MNHEY, CDR2 SVGEGT, per germline. CDR3 protein: CASSQDSPPGELFF. In DNA, the CDR3 is TGTGCCAGCAGTCAAGACTCTCCCCCCGGGGAGCTGTTTTTT.

The chain employs TRBV7-8 and TRBJ2-7; D gene ambiguous. Per germline, CDR1 SGHVS and CDR2 FQNEAQ. This CDR3 spans 13 amino acids. The germline V and J ends were trimmed by 4 bases and 4 bases, with 11 bases remaining between them. DNA of the CDR3: TGTGCCAGCAGCTCCCTAGATTATTACGAGCAGTACGTC. Amino acids: CASSSLDYYEQYV.

V usage is TRBV7-2 and J usage is TRBJ1-5, with D unclear. Germline V CDR1 and CDR2: SGHTA, FQGNSA. This CDR3 spans 13 amino acids. Trimming stripped 4 bases from V and 5 bases from J, with 9 bases between. CDR3 nucleotide sequence: TGTGCCAGCAGCTCGGACCGCTATCAGCCCCAGCATTTT. It specifies CASSSDRYQPQHF.

The V and J genes are TRBV28 and TRBJ2-3; D remains ambiguous. The germline V and J ends were trimmed by 5 bases and 2 bases, with 8 bases remaining between them. Germline CDR1 reads MDHEN; CDR2 reads SYDVKM. CDR3 length equals 13 residues. CDR3 sequence (DNA): TGTGCCAGCAGTAGAGTAAACACAGATACGCAGTATTTT. The encoded protein is CASSRVNTDTQYF.

The chain carries TRBV19 and TRBJ1-4; D possibly corresponds to TRBD1 (5 bases). The ends were cut back, 3 bases at V and 3 bases at J, with 11 bases in the middle. Germline V gives CDR1 LNHDA, CDR2 SQIVND (reference sequence). CDR3 length: 15 residues. The CDR3 loop reads CASSILRDPNEKLFF. The CDR3 DNA reads TGTGCCAGTAGTATCCTCCGGGACCCTAATGAAAAACTGTTTTTT.